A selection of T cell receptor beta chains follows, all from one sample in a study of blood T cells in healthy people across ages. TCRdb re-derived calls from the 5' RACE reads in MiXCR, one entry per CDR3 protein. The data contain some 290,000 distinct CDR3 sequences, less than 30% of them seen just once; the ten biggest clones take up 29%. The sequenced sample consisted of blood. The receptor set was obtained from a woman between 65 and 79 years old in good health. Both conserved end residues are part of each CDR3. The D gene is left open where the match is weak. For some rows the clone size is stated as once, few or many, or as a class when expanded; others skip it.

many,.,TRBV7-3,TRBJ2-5,CASSRDFGETQYF,TGTGCCAGCAGCCGGGACTTTGGGGAGACCCAGTACTTC
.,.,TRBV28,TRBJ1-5,CASSFGGEGNQPQHF,TGTGCCAGCAGTTTTGGTGGGGAGGGGAATCAGCCCCAGCATTTT
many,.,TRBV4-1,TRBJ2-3,CASSQETGVYTQYF,TGCGCCAGCAGCCAAGAAACTGGGGTATATACGCAGTATTTT
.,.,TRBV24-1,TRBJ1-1,CATSDSTRPTEAFF,TGTGCCACCAGTGATTCAACTCGACCGACTGAAGCTTTCTTT
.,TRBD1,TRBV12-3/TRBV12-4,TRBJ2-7,CASSLGPGGAYEQYF,TGTGCCAGCAGTTTAGGGCCAGGGGGCGCCTACGAGCAGTACTTC
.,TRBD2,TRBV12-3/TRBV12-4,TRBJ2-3,CASSFPPGLSTDTQYF,TGTGCCAGCAGTTTCCCACCGGGACTAAGCACAGATACGCAGTATTTT
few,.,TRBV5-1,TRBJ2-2,CASSPDGNTGELFF,TGCGCCAGCAGTCCGGACGGTAACACCGGGGAGCTGTTTTTT
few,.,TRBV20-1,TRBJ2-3,CSARVRSRTDTQYF,TGCAGTGCTAGAGTTCGCTCCCGCACAGATACGCAGTATTTT
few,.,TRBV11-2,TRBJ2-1,CASSLDRDNEQFF,TGTGCCAGCAGCTTAGATCGGGACAATGAGCAGTTCTTC
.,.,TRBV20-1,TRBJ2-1,CSAKSGNEQFF,TGCAGTGCCAAGAGCGGCAATGAGCAGTTCTTC
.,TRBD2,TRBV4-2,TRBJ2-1,CASSQQTTSGSYNEQFF,TGTGCCAGCAGCCAACAGACGACTAGCGGAAGCTACAATGAGCAGTTCTTC
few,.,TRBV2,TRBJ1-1,CASSRPETGNTEAFF,TGTGCCAGCAGTCGACCCGAGACAGGGAACACTGAAGCTTTCTTT
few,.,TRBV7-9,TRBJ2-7,CASSLGGAENEQYF,TGTGCCAGCAGCTTAGGGGGAGCTGAAAACGAGCAGTACTTC
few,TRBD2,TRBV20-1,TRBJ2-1,CSAGTSGGNNEQFF,TGCAGTGCTGGTACTAGCGGGGGGAACAATGAGCAGTTCTTC
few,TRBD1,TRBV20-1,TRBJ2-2,CSARTGMVGHGELFF,TGCAGTGCCAGGACAGGGATGGTTGGTCACGGGGAGCTGTTTTTT
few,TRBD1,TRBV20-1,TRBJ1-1,CSANRDRGAFF,TGCAGTGCGAACCGGGACAGGGGAGCTTTCTTT
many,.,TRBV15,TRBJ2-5,CATSRDRGSSQETQYF,TGTGCCACCAGCAGAGATAGGGGTTCGAGTCAAGAGACCCAGTACTTC
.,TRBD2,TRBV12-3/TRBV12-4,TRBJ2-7,CASSPTASGSSPYEQYF,TGTGCCAGCAGCCCGACAGCTAGCGGGAGTTCTCCCTACGAGCAGTACTTC
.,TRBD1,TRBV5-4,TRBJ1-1,CASSSTGVGTEAFF,TGTGCCAGCAGCTCTACAGGGGTGGGCACTGAAGCTTTCTTT
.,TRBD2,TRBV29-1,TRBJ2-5,CSVITGTSGQETQYF,TGCAGCGTTATTACCGGGACTAGCGGTCAAGAGACCCAGTACTTC
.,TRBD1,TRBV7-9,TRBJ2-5,CASAQQGAYETQYF,TGTGCCTCCGCGCAGCAGGGGGCATATGAGACCCAGTACTTC
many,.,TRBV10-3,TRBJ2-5,CAISARVGETQYF,TGTGCCATCAGTGCCCGGGTCGGAGAGACCCAGTACTTC
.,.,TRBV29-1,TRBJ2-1,CSVPGTHQFF,TGCAGCGTCCCCGGGACTCATCAGTTCTTC